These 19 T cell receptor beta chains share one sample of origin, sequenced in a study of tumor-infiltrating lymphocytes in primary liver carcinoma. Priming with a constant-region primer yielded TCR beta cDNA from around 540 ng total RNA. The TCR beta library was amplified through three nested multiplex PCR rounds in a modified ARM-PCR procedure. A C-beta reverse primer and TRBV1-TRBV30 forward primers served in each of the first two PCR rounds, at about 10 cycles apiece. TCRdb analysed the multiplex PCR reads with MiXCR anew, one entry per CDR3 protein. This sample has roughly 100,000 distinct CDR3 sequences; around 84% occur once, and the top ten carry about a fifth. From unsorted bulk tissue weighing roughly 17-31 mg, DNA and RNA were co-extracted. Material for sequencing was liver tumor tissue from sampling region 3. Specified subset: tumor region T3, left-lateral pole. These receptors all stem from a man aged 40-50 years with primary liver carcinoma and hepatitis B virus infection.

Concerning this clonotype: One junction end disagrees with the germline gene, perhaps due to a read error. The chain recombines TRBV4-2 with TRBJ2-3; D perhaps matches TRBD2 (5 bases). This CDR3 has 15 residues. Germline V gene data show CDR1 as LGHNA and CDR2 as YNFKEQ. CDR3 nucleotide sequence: TGTGTCAGCAGCCAGGAGGCTACTTACACAGATACGCACTATTTT. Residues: CVSSQEATYTDTHYF.

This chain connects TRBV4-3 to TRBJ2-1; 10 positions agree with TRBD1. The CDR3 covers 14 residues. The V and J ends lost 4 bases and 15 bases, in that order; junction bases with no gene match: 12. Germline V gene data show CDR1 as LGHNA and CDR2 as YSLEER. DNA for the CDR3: TGCGCCAGCAGCCTGGACAGGGGGGGGAATAAGCGGTTCTTC. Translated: CASSLDRGGNKRFF.

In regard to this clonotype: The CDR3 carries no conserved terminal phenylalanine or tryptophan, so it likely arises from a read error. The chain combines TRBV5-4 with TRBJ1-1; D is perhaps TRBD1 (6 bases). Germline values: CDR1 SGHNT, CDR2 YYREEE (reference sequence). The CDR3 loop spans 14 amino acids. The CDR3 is CAGRSGQGIIEAFV. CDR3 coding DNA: TGTGCCGGCAGATCCGGGCAGGGGATTATTGAAGCTTTCGTT.

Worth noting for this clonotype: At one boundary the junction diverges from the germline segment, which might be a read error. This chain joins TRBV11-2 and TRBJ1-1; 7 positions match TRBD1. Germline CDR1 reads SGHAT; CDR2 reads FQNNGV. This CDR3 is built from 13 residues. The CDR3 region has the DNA TGTGCAAGCAGGGGGGGACAGAACACTGAAGCTTTCTTC. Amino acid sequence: CASRGGQNTEAFF.

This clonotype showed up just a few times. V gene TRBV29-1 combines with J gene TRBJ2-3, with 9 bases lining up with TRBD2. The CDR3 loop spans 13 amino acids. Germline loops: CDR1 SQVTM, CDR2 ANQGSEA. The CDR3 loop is CSAQREGTDTQYF. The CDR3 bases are TGCAGTGCCCAGCGGGAGGGCACAGATACGCAGTATTTT.

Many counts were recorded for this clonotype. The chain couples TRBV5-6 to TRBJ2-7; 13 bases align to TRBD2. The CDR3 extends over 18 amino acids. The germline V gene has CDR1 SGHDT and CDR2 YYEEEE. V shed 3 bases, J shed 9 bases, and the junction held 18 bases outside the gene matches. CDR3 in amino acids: CASSSYLGVGTSGMRQYF. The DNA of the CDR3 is TGTGCCAGCAGCTCATACCTCGGGGTGGGGACTAGCGGGATGAGGCAGTACTTC.

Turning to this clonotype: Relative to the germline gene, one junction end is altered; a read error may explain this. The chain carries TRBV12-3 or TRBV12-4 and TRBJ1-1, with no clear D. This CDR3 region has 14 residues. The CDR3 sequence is CACSSSDANTGAFF. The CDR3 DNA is TGTGCCTGCAGCTCCTCCGATGCGAACACTGGAGCTTTCTTT.

CDR3 nucleotide sequence: TGCAGCGTACGAGTTACAGGGGGCGAGGTCGAGCAGTACTTC. This sequence encodes CSVRVTGGEVEQYF. The chain uses TRBV29-1 and TRBJ2-7; 9 bases are a match to TRBD1. J gave up 6 bases and V 6 bases, and 12 bases lay outside the gene matches. This CDR3 contains 14 residues. Germline V gene data show CDR1 as SQVTM and CDR2 as ANQGSEA.

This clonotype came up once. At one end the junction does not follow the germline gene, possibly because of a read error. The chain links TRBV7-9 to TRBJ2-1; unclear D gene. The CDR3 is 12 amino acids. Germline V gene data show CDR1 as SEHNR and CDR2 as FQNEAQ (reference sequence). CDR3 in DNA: TGTACCAGCAGCATTCTCGCAAGCGAGCAGTTCTTC. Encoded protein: CTSSILASEQFF. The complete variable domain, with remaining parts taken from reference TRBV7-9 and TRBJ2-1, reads DTGVSQNPRHKITKRGQNVTFRCDPISEHNRLYWYRQTLGQGPEFLTYFQNEAQLEKSRLLSDRFSAERPKGSFSTLEIQRTEQGDSAMYLCTSSILASEQFFGPGTRLTVL.

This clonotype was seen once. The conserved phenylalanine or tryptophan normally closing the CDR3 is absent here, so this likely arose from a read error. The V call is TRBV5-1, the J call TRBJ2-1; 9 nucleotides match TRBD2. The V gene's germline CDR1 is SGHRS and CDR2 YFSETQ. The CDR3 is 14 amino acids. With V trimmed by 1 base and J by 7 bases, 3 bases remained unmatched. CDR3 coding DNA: TGCGCCAGCAGCTTGCGGACTAGCGAGAATGAGCAGTTCTCT. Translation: CASSLRTSENEQFS.

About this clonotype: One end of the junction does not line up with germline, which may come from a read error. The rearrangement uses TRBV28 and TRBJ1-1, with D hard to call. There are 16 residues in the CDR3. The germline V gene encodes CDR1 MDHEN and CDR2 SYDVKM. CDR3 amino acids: CATSFHPRQLNTEAFF. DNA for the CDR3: TGTGCCACCAGTTTCCATCCGAGGCAGCTAAACACTGAAGCTTTCTTT.

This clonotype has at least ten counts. The CDR3 coding sequence is TGTGCCAGCAGTTGGGCCAGGGACTCTGGGGCCAACGTCCTGACTTTC. This encodes CASSWARDSGANVLTF. The rearrangement uses TRBV28 and TRBJ2-6; possible D gene TRBD1, 5 bases. The CDR3 consists of 16 residues. The V gene's germline CDR1 is MDHEN and CDR2 SYDVKM. V lost 4 bases and J lost 0, with 10 bases in between.

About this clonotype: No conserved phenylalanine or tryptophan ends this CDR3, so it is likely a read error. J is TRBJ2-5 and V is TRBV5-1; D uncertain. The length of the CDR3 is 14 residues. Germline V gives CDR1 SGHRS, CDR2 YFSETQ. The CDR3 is CVSSLASIQETQYL. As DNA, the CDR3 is TGCGTCAGCAGCTTGGCCAGCATACAAGAGACCCAGTACTTA.

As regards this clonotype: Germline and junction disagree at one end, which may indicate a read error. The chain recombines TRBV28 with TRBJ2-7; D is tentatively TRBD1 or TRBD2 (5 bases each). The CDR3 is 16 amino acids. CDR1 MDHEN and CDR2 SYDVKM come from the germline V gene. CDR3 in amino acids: CVSSLHGIPGTYEQNF. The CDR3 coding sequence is TGTGTCAGCAGCCTACATGGCATTCCAGGGACCTACGAGCAGAACTTC.

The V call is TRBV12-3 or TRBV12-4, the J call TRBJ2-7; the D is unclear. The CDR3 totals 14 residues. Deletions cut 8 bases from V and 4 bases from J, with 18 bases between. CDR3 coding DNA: TGTGCCAGCCCTTTGTGTGACCGAAGTTACGAGCAGTACTTC. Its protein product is CASPLCDRSYEQYF.

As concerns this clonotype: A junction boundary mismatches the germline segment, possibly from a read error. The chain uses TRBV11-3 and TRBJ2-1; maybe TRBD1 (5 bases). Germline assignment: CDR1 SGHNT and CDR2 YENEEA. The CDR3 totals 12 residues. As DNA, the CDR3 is TGTGCTAGCAGCTTAAATGTCAATGAACAGGTCTTC. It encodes CASSLNVNEQVF.

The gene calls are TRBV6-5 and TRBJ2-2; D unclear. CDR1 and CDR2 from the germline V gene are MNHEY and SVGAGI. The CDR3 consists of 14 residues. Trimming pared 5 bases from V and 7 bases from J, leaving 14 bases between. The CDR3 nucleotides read TGTGCCAGCAGTCCCGGCGGCGGAGACGGGGAGCTGTTTTTT. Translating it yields CASSPGGGDGELFF.

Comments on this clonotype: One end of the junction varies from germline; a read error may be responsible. CDR3 coding DNA: TGTGCCATCTTTTCGGTCGTAGACTATAGCTACACCTTC. It is translated as CAIFSVVDYSYTF. V and J are TRBV6-1 and TRBJ1-2; D is undetermined. The length of the CDR3 is 13 residues. The germline V gene encodes CDR1 MNHNS and CDR2 SASEGT.

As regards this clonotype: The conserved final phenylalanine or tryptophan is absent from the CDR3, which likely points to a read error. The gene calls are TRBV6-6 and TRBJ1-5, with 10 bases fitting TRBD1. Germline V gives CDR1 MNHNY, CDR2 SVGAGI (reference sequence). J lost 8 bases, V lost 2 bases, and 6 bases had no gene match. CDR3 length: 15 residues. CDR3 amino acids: CASSYGQGDGEPQHS. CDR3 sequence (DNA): TGTGCCAGCAGTTACGGACAGGGGGACGGTGAGCCCCAGCATTCT.